This T cell receptor beta chain was found in a study of blood T cell repertoires in COVID-19. Study background: Sources were T cells, B-cell-depleted T cells, or PBMCs; the material itself was cDNA or gDNA.

The CDR3 is made up of 16 amino acids. CDR1 MDHEN and CDR2 SYDVKM come from the germline V gene. Unmatched junction bases numbered 14, after V lost 5 bases and J lost 7 bases. Per the study methods: From reference gene primer amplification, estimates of nucleated cell counts were derived. Clones were read by immunoSEQ multiplex PCR, and TCRdb kept only the in-frame ones, dropping some. The DNA was the basis for D and trimming; V, J and clone size are from that table. The sample records approximately 250,000 clones, 86% being singletons. Seattle researchers signed up patients amid active infection and tracked them longitudinally.

The chain has TRBV28 and TRBJ1-5; TRBD1 matches 7 bases. The receptor was derived from a woman aged 65 to 85 with COVID-19, enrolled during active disease. Sequenced: peripheral blood. CDR3 bases: TGTGCCAGCAGTCCGGGGACAGACTTTTCAGGGCAGCCCCAGCATTTT. Protein: CASSPGTDFSGQPQHF. Using reference TRBV28 and TRBJ1-5 for the parts outside the CDR3, the full variable domain is DVKVTQSSRYLVKRTGEKVFLECVQDMDHENMFWYRQDPGLGLRLIYFSYDVKMKEKGDIPEGYSVSREKKERFSLILESASTNQTSMYLCASSPGTDFSGQPQHFGDGTRLSIL.